This entry lists 16 T cell receptor beta chains sequenced from one sample in a study of blood T cell repertoires in COVID-19. Sequencing was performed with immunoSEQ multiplex PCR; in TCRdb, only in-frame clones are kept and a portion is missing. The sample lists 200,000 to 300,000 clones; 83% were seen once. Sequenced sample: peripheral blood. Receptors originate from a human donor in a cohort sampled during active COVID-19.

The V call is TRBV11-2, the J call TRBJ1-2; 7 nucleotides agree with TRBD1. CDR1 and CDR2 from the germline V gene are SGHAT and FQNNGV. This CDR3 comprises 15 residues. V lost 5 bases, J lost 7 bases, and 13 bases stayed unmatched. CDR3 amino acids: CASSLGSGTAAGYTF. CDR3 coding DNA: TGTGCCAGCAGCCTCGGTTCAGGGACAGCGGCTGGCTACACCTTC.

The table lists this clone with a count of one. The rearrangement joins TRBV7-9 to TRBJ1-1; 12 bases match TRBD1. The CDR3 runs 16 residues. The germline CDR1 and CDR2 sequences are SEHNR and FQNEAQ (reference sequence). The trim removed 3 bases at V and 5 bases at J, leaving 7 bases unmatched. The CDR3 sequence: CASSFPGQGAGTEAFF. CDR3 DNA sequence: TGTGCCAGCAGCTTTCCGGGACAGGGGGCGGGTACTGAAGCTTTCTTT.

The rearrangement uses TRBV5-1 and TRBJ2-4; 9 bases align to TRBD1. V gave up 3 bases and J gave up 8 bases; unmatched junction bases: 6. Germline CDR1 reads SGHRS; CDR2 reads YFSETQ. The length of the CDR3 is 14 residues. Here the CDR3 DNA reads TGCGCCAGCAGCTCAGGACAGGGGTTGGACATTCAGTACTTC. Translating it yields CASSSGQGLDIQYF. Variable domain in full (rest from reference TRBV5-1 and TRBJ2-4): KAGVTQTPRYLIKTRGQQVTLSCSPISGHRSVSWYQQTPGQGLQFLFEYFSETQRNKGNFPGRFSGRQFSNSRSEMNVSTLELGDSALYLCASSSGQGLDIQYFGAGTRLSVL.

This clone was seen once. This rearrangement joins TRBV18 to TRBJ2-3; D is unresolved. CDR3 size: 12 residues. Trimming removed 5 bases from V and 5 bases from J, with 8 bases in between. Per germline, CDR1 KGHSH and CDR2 LQKENI. CDR3 residues: CASSITGDTQYF. The DNA of the CDR3 is TGTGCCAGCTCAATAACCGGAGATACGCAGTATTTT.

Only one count was recorded for this clone. The chain combines TRBV24-1 with TRBJ2-2; TRBD2 might be the D (5 bases). The V end was cut by 5 bases, the J end by 1 base, with 7 bases between. This CDR3 contains 14 residues. Germline assignment: CDR1 KGHDR and CDR2 SFDVKD. CDR3 DNA sequence: TGTGCCACCAGTGCTAGCAGGAACACCGGGGAGCTGTTTTTT. This gives the protein CATSASRNTGELFF.

The rearrangement joins TRBV28 to TRBJ2-7; TRBD2 matches at 9 bases. Germline V gives CDR1 MDHEN, CDR2 SYDVKM. Trimming cost V 6 bases and J 4 bases; bases outside gene matches: 16. CDR3 length: 17 residues. The CDR3 DNA sequence: TGTGCCAGCAGCCTAACGATTGGCGCGGGAGGGAGGTACGAGCAGTACTTC. This sequence encodes CASSLTIGAGGRYEQYF. The whole variable domain, remainder taken from reference TRBV28 and TRBJ2-7, is DVKVTQSSRYLVKRTGEKVFLECVQDMDHENMFWYRQDPGLGLRLIYFSYDVKMKEKGDIPEGYSVSREKKERFSLILESASTNQTSMYLCASSLTIGAGGRYEQYFGPGTRLTVT.

CDR3 sequence: CASSQDLGSNTGELFF. Written as DNA, the CDR3 is TGCGCCAGCAGCCAAGATCTAGGCTCGAACACCGGGGAGCTGTTTTTT. V usage is TRBV4-1 and J usage is TRBJ2-2; the D is unclear. The CDR3 consists of 16 residues. Trimming shortened V by 0 bases and J by 0 bases, and 8 bases separated the two germline ends. From germline, CDR1 is MGHRA and CDR2 YSYEKL.

This clone was counted between two and nine times. V gene TRBV6-5 combines with J gene TRBJ2-7, with 8 bases fitting TRBD1. The CDR3 sequence is 15 residues long. Germline lookup yields CDR1 MNHEY and CDR2 SVGAGI. Unmatched junction bases numbered 3, after V lost 0 bases and J lost 2 bases. CDR3 bases: TGTGCCAGCAGTTACTCAGGACAGGGTCCCTACGAGCAGTACTTC. This codes for CASSYSGQGPYEQYF.

This sequence joins TRBV15 and TRBJ1-2; 12 bases match TRBD1. V lost 0 bases and J lost 6; bases outside the gene matches: 8. The germline CDR1 and CDR2 sequences are LNHNV and YYDKDF (reference sequence). The CDR3 is 17 residues long. CDR3 DNA: TGTGCCACCAGCAGAGATCTGGGGGGACAGGGGGCCGATGGCTACACCTTC. Protein: CATSRDLGGQGADGYTF. Looking up the rest from reference TRBV15 and TRBJ1-2 gives the full variable domain: DAMVIQNPRYQVTQFGKPVTLSCSQTLNHNVMYWYQQKSSQAPKLLFHYYDKDFNNEADTPDNFQSRRPNTSFCFLDIRSPGLGDTAMYLCATSRDLGGQGADGYTFGSGTRLTVV.

The chain is built from TRBV19 and TRBJ1-5, with a possible D match to TRBD1 (6 bases). Germline CDR1 LNHDA, CDR2 SQIVND (reference sequence). V dropped 4 bases and J dropped 6 bases, with 10 bases sitting between them. The CDR3 contains 13 residues. The CDR3 region has the DNA TGTGCCAGTAGTAAGGACAGTTTTCAGCCCCAGCATTTT. Residues: CASSKDSFQPQHF.

The chain couples TRBV11-2 to TRBJ2-2, with no clear D. Trimming left V 5 bases short and J 6 bases short, with 19 bases between. The CDR3 length is 16 residues. The germline CDR1 and CDR2 sequences are SGHAT and FQNNGV. This chain's CDR3 is CASSPNNWRMSGELFF. As DNA, the CDR3 is TGTGCCAGCAGCCCTAATAACTGGCGGATGTCCGGGGAGCTGTTTTTT. Filled out from reference TRBV11-2 and TRBJ2-2, the complete variable domain reads EAGVAQSPRYKIIEKRQSVAFWCNPISGHATLYWYQQILGQGPKLLIQFQNNGVVDDSQLPKDRFSAERLKGVDSTLKIQPAKLEDSAVYLCASSPNNWRMSGELFFGEGSRLTVL.

A single count supports this clone. V is TRBV5-1 and J is TRBJ2-5; possible D gene TRBD2, 5 bases. Trimming shortened V by 5 bases and J by 5 bases, and 13 bases separated the two germline ends. The germline V gene encodes CDR1 SGHRS and CDR2 YFSETQ. CDR3 length: 13 residues. In DNA form, the CDR3 reads TGCGCCAGCAGTCCGGACTTAAGGGAGACCCAGTACTTC. This translates into CASSPDLRETQYF. Drawing the rest from reference TRBV5-1 and TRBJ2-5, the complete variable domain is KAGVTQTPRYLIKTRGQQVTLSCSPISGHRSVSWYQQTPGQGLQFLFEYFSETQRNKGNFPGRFSGRQFSNSRSEMNVSTLELGDSALYLCASSPDLRETQYFGPGTRLLVL.

This clone was found a few times. The gene calls are TRBV27 and TRBJ1-5, with 11 bases matching TRBD1. After removal of 3 bases from V and 7 bases from J, the junction contained 17 bases not matched to a gene. Germline CDR1 MNHEY, CDR2 SMNVEV (reference sequence). The CDR3 contains 19 residues. The chain's CDR3 is CASSLRVGVGGQGVQPQHF. In DNA form, the CDR3 reads TGTGCCAGCAGTTTGAGGGTGGGGGTGGGGGGACAGGGGGTACAGCCCCAGCATTTT.

The CDR3: CASRTAGTSSNEQFF. DNA for the CDR3: TGTGCCAGCAGGACGGCCGGGACTAGCTCCAATGAGCAGTTCTTC. This rearrangement joins TRBV11-1 to TRBJ2-1; TRBD2 matches at 9 bases. The V gene's germline CDR1 is SGHAT and CDR2 FQDESV (reference sequence). V was pared by 6 bases and J by 6 bases, with 9 bases of the junction left unmatched. The CDR3 length is 15 residues.

J is TRBJ1-5 and V is TRBV4-2, with D perhaps matching TRBD1 (5 bases). This CDR3 has 15 amino acids. The V and J ends lost 0 bases and 1 base respectively, with 7 bases between them. Germline V gives CDR1 LGHNA, CDR2 YNFKEQ. This CDR3 reads CASSQDQGSNQPQHF. The CDR3 DNA follows: TGTGCCAGCAGCCAAGATCAGGGCAGCAATCAGCCCCAGCATTTT.

The rearrangement links TRBV6-5 to TRBJ2-3; 10 bases align to TRBD2. V dropped 0 bases and J dropped 4; count of bases not matched to a gene: 4. CDR1 is MNHEY and CDR2 is SVGAGI in the germline V gene. CDR3 length: 16 residues. DNA for the CDR3: TGTGCCAGCAGTTACTCGGCTAGCGGGGGCGCAGATACGCAGTATTTT. Translation gives CASSYSASGGADTQYF.